The rows below give T cell receptor beta chains drawn from one sample of a study of vaccination effects on CD4 cells after COVID-19. Antigens for these TCRs are unknown. TCRdb's table, derived via immunoSEQ multiplex PCR, lists solely in-frame clones and lacks some. The table has 55,000 to 70,000 clones, 81% seen once. The sequences come from CD4+ T cells from PBMCs cultured with HCoV-229E spike peptides, collected before COVID-19 vaccination. Every receptor here comes from a human donor who received a COVID-19 vaccine. The CDR3 runs from the conserved cysteine through the conserved F or W. A clone size is listed for some rows: how often the clone was seen (once, few, many), or a class if it is expanded.

j_call v_call clone_size cdr3_aa
TRBJ1-5 TRBV18 . CASSPGRQINQPQHF
TRBJ1-6 TRBV6-2/TRBV6-3 . CASSYDRSYNSPLHF
TRBJ2-3 TRBV11-2 . CASSLGLAGVRDTQYF
TRBJ1-5 TRBV2 . CASSGQGPPQHF
TRBJ2-3 TRBV9 . CASSAHPRGVAGGPDTQYF
TRBJ1-2 TRBV30 . CAWGGDGYTF
TRBJ1-5 TRBV9 . CASSAPRGGKGNQPQHF
TRBJ2-3 TRBV21-1 . CASRKQGNTDTQYF
TRBJ2-2 TRBV11-1 . CASSLSRSGELFF
TRBJ2-5 TRBV5-1 . CASSPKTGTGQETQYF
TRBJ1-6 TRBV5-1 . CASSQQTSSYNSPLHF
TRBJ2-5 TRBV6-6 once CASSRGQGVGETQYF
TRBJ2-3 TRBV12-3/TRBV12-4 . CASSGGRTDTQYF
TRBJ2-2 TRBV24-1 . CATSEKGQGAGELFF
TRBJ2-1 TRBV3-1/TRBV3-2 . CASSQRRHNEQFF
TRBJ1-1 TRBV5-8 once CASSQTRGLEAFF
TRBJ1-1 TRBV4-3 once CASSPRQGAAEAFF
TRBJ2-3 TRBV19 . CASSIRTGSTDTQYF
TRBJ2-6 TRBV19 . CASSPEGPGANVLTF
TRBJ1-2 TRBV19 . CATNLKMELGYGYTF
TRBJ1-2 TRBV3-1/TRBV3-2 few CASSQMGQGFGYTF
TRBJ1-4 TRBV5-1 . CASSWGTGGVATNEKLFF
TRBJ1-5 TRBV10-2 . CASSESDQPQHF
TRBJ2-1 TRBV2 . CASSPSSRNEQFF
TRBJ1-2 TRBV5-1 . CASSAITGEDIGYTF
TRBJ2-3 TRBV5-6 . CASSLDEFSTDTQYF
TRBJ2-5 TRBV2 . CASTSGGMTQYF
TRBJ1-1 TRBV2 . CARGGSEAFF
TRBJ1-6 TRBV7-3 . CASSQGGNSPLHF
TRBJ2-1 TRBV3-1/TRBV3-2 . CASSRPATSSYNEQFF